This T cell receptor beta chain emerged from a study of blood T cell repertoires in COVID-19 (TCRdb year 2020). Some background on the complete study: Samples from collaborators originated in the United States, Italy and Spain and spanned both the acute and convalescent phases of COVID-19. The prospective study material was composed of cDNA or gDNA derived from T cells, B-cell-depleted T cells, or PBMCs. The repertoires were released in a freely available public database intended as a resource for research on the immune response to SARS-CoV-2. Where available, HLA class I and class II types were taken from metadata supplied by the sample provider and were not determined by assay-based typing. Deeply sampled blood TCRbeta repertoires from subjects exposed to, actively infected with, or recovered from COVID-19 were included in the dataset. The samples were drawn from the first 160 participants of the ongoing ImmuneRACE study and from 1,254 subjects provided by 6 global collaborators. A de-identified subject ID, COVID-19 status, age in years and sex were almost always included in the sample metadata. Here is what the overall study found, with its caveats: Clinical and demographic metadata were provided uncurated, with the amount varying by source and participant.

At one collaborating source in Seattle, patients were enrolled during active infection and were followed longitudinally through the course of disease. The collaborating institutions used their own protocols to collect whole blood in K2EDTA tubes. Collaborator samples were shipped for TCRbeta analysis as frozen whole blood, isolated PBMCs, or DNA extracted from either sample type. TCRbeta CDR3 regions were amplified from genomic DNA by means of the immunoSEQ Assay, a bias-controlled multiplex PCR. Per the source publication's procedure: Within the assay, amplification of reference gene primers was used to estimate how many nucleated cells each sample contained. Sequence reads were collapsed and filtered to measure the absolute abundance of every unique TCRbeta CDR3 rearrangement. For each sample, productive Simpson clonality was calculated as the square root of Simpson's diversity index over productive rearrangements. TCRdb obtained this table from immuneACCESS and retained in-frame rearrangements with V and J assigned. These tables miss some clones; where compared with another copy, unresolved V genes account for less than half of the shortfall, and the remainder is unexplained. D and trimming were read from the DNA, whereas the V and J calls and clone size are those reported in that table. The sample records about 200,000 clones, around 87% of which are singletons. Together, the top ten hold about a tenth of the sample.

A word on this clone: Its antigen has not been determined. No much larger clone exists at a distance of one base, and base qualities are not known.

Source material: peripheral blood. The sequence was collected from a woman in her 50s with COVID-19, enrolled during active disease.

CDR3 loop: CASNEGEDTEAFF. The bases are TGCGCCAGCAATGAAGGGGAGGACACTGAAGCTTTCTTT. The rearrangement combines TRBV10-1 with TRBJ1-1, with a weak D call of TRBD1 (5 bases match). CDR1 and CDR2, per the germline V gene (reference sequence), are WNHNN and SYGVQD. The CDR3 goes from the cysteine to the phenylalanine over 13 residues. The CDR3 DNA has 39 bases and is translated from base 1. Trimming removed 7 bases from V and 3 bases from J, leaving 12 bases between the germline ends.